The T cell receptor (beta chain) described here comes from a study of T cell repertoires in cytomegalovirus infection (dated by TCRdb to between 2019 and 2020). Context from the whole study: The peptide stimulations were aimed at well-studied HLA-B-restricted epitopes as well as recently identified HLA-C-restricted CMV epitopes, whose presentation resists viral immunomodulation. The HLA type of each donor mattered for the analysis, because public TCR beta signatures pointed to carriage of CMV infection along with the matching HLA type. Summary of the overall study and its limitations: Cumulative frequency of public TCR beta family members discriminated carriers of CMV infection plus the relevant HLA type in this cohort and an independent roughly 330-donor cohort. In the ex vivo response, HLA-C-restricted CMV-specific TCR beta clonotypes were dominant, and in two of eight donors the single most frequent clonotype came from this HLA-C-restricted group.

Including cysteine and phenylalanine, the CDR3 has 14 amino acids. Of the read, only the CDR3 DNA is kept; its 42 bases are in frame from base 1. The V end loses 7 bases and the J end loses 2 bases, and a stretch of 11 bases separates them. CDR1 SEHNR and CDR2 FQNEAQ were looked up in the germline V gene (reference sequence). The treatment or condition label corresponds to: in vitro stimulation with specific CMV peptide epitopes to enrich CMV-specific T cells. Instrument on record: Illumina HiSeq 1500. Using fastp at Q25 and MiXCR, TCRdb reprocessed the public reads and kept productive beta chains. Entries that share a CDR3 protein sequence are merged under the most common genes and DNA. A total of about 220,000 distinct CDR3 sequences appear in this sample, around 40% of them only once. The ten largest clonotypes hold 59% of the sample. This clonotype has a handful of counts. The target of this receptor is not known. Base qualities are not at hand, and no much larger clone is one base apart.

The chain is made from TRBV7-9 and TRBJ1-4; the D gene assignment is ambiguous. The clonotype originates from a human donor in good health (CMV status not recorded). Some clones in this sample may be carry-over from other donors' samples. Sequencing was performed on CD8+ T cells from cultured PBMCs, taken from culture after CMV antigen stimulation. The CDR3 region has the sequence CASTPERTNEKLFF. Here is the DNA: TGTGCCAGCACCCCGGAGAGGACTAATGAAAAACTGTTTTTT.